The clone carrying this T cell receptor beta chain was detected once. The repertoire was sequenced with immunoSEQ multiplex PCR; TCRdb's copy has only in-frame clones and lacks some. The table has 150,000 to 200,000 clones, roughly 88% seen once. The record originates from a study of blood T cell repertoires in COVID-19. CDR3 length equals 18 residues. The V end lost 4 bases, the J end lost 10 bases, and 26 bases lay between the germline ends. CDR1 is SEHNR and CDR2 is FQNEAQ in the germline V gene (reference sequence). The sequenced material came from PBMCs or T cells enriched from blood (not recorded which). The chain combines TRBV7-9 with TRBJ1-6; maybe TRBD1 (6 bases). The receptor was derived from a woman in her 50s who had recovered from COVID-19. The CDR3 bases are TGTGCCAGCAGCTCGCACCCGGGAACAGGGTGGCCAAGATCACCCCTCCACTTT. Encoded protein: CASSSHPGTGWPRSPLHF.